This T cell receptor beta chain was profiled in a study of identical twins. From the 5' RACE reads, TCRdb called clonotypes with MiXCR, one entry per CDR3 protein. The sample includes around 1.7 million distinct CDR3 sequences, about 32% of them seen just once. There are many counts of this clonotype. This CDR3 has 16 amino acids. Germline loops: CDR1 MNHEY, CDR2 SMNVEV (reference sequence). Losses at the gene ends were 0 bases for V and 1 base for J; bases not matched to a gene: 5. The sample was cord blood. This chain links TRBV27 with TRBJ2-7; 8 nucleotides align to TRBD1. This receptor was identified in a newborn girl in good health. CDR3 in DNA: TGTGCCAGCAGTTTATCGCGACAGGGGCCATCCTACGAGCAGTACTTC. Amino acids: CASSLSRQGPSYEQYF.